The next 21 T cell receptor beta chains were all read from a single sample in a study of cytomegalovirus exposure and HLA in healthy donors. Amplification used 60 Vbeta primers and 13 Jbeta primers. Repertoires were generated with immunoSEQ multiplex PCR, while TCRdb's copy carries only in-frame clones and drops some. The data show 100,000 to 150,000 clones, with just over 70% seen just once and about 2.7% held by the top ten. What was sequenced was PBMCs. These receptors were collected from a woman in her sixties or seventies in good health and CMV-seropositive.

V gene TRBV5-4 combines with J gene TRBJ1-2, with 9 bases matching TRBD1. V lost 5 bases and J lost 6; bases outside the gene matches: 5. The length of the CDR3 is 13 residues. Germline CDR1 and CDR2: SGHNT and YYREEE (reference sequence). The CDR3 region is CASRWGQGDGYTF. Here the CDR3 DNA reads TGTGCCAGCAGATGGGGACAGGGTGATGGCTACACCTTC. The full variable domain, in which reference TRBV5-4 and TRBJ1-2 provide the parts outside the CDR3, is ETGVTQSPTHLIKTRGQQVTLRCSSQSGHNTVSWYQQALGQGPQFIFQYYREEENGRGNFPPRFSGLQFPNYSSELNVNALELDDSALYLCASRWGQGDGYTFGSGTRLTVV.

The chain has TRBV9 and TRBJ1-5, with a tentative D call TRBD1 (6 bases). V was clipped by 0 bases and J by 5 bases, with 12 bases between them. The germline V gene has CDR1 SGDLS and CDR2 YYNGEE. CDR3 size: 15 residues. In DNA, the CDR3 is TGTGCCAGCAGCGTAGGGGGGGGGCCCTATCAGCCCCAGCATTTT. Its translation is CASSVGGGPYQPQHF.

The gene calls are TRBV5-1 and TRBJ2-7, with a possible D match to TRBD1 (5 bases). V was cut by 6 bases and J by 6 bases, with 22 bases left in between. The CDR3 contains 15 residues. Germline CDR1 reads SGHRS; CDR2 reads YFSETQ. The CDR3 nucleotides read TGCGCCAGCACCGATAGTACCAGGTTCAGGGTCGAGCAGTACTTC. Translated: CASTDSTRFRVEQYF. The variable domain in full, with the rest retrieved from reference TRBV5-1 and TRBJ2-7, is KAGVTQTPRYLIKTRGQQVTLSCSPISGHRSVSWYQQTPGQGLQFLFEYFSETQRNKGNFPGRFSGRQFSNSRSEMNVSTLELGDSALYLCASTDSTRFRVEQYFGPGTRLTVT.

The V and J genes are TRBV5-1 and TRBJ2-3, with TRBD2 identical over 8 bases. V lost 4 bases, J lost 4 bases, and 8 bases stayed unmatched. This CDR3 has 15 residues. From germline, CDR1 is SGHRS and CDR2 YFSETQ. In DNA, the CDR3 is TGCGCCAGCAGCGCGCTGGGACTAGGGGCAGATACGCAGTATTTT. As protein: CASSALGLGADTQYF.

V usage is TRBV5-5 and J usage is TRBJ1-1; a possible D gene is TRBD1 (6 bases). CDR3 length: 17 amino acids. Germline CDR1 reads SGHKS; CDR2 reads YYEKEE (reference sequence). The germline V and J ends were trimmed by 0 bases and 6 bases, with 21 bases remaining between them. The CDR3 coding sequence is TGTGCCAGCAGCTTGGATTGGCAGGGCTATGAGGGGGCTGAAGCTTTCTTT. It is translated as CASSLDWQGYEGAEAFF. The variable domain in full, completed from reference TRBV5-5 and TRBJ1-1, reads DAGVTQSPTHLIKTRGQQVTLRCSPISGHKSVSWYQQVLGQGPQFIFQYYEKEERGRGNFPDRFSARQFPNYSSELNVNALLLGDSALYLCASSLDWQGYEGAEAFFGQGTRLTVV.

This clone was counted a single time. The chain has TRBV28 and TRBJ1-2, with 8 bases matching TRBD1. The CDR3 has 13 residues. With V trimmed by 5 bases and J by 6 bases, 5 bases remained unmatched. The germline V gene encodes CDR1 MDHEN and CDR2 SYDVKM. CDR3 coding DNA: TGTGCCAGCAGTCCCCCGACAGGGGATGGCTACACCTTC. Protein: CASSPPTGDGYTF.

The chain uses TRBV15 and TRBJ1-3, with 8 bases lining up with TRBD1. The V gene's germline CDR1 is LNHNV and CDR2 YYDKDF (reference sequence). CDR3 size: 15 residues. The V gene end was trimmed by 2 bases and the J gene end by 1 base; junction bases not matched to a gene: 1. CDR3 bases: TGTGCCACCAGCAGAAGACAGGGGTCTGGAAACACCATATATTTT. It codes for CATSRRQGSGNTIYF.

The chain combines TRBV6-1 with TRBJ1-2, with D tentatively TRBD1 (5 bases). Per the germline V gene, CDR1 is MNHNS and CDR2 is SASEGT. V shed 7 bases and J shed 8 bases, with 20 bases lying between them. The CDR3 consists of 14 residues. The CDR3 reads CASTSTRAQGGYTF. Here the CDR3 DNA reads TGTGCCAGCACCTCAACCCGGGCGCAGGGCGGCTACACCTTC.

The chain couples TRBV29-1 to TRBJ2-3; D might be TRBD1 (5 bases). The ends were cut back, 3 bases at V and 2 bases at J, with 15 bases in the middle. The V gene's germline CDR1 is SQVTM and CDR2 ANQGSEA. The CDR3 has 15 amino acids. CDR3 DNA sequence: TGCAGCGTTGAGCGCAGGGCCGAACACACAGATACGCAGTATTTT. Amino acids: CSVERRAEHTDTQYF.

This sequence joins TRBV7-9 and TRBJ2-7; 9 nucleotides agree with TRBD2. Germline values: CDR1 SEHNR, CDR2 FQNEAQ (reference sequence). The CDR3 runs to 18 residues. Trimming at V came to 0 bases and at J to 2 bases, leaving 11 bases not matched to a gene. The DNA for the CDR3 is TGTGCCAGCAGCTTAGCGTTGGCTAGCGGGGCTACCCCCTACGAGCAGTACTTC. Encoded protein: CASSLALASGATPYEQYF.

This sequence joins TRBV6-5 and TRBJ1-6; D remains ambiguous. The germline V gene encodes CDR1 MNHEY and CDR2 SVGAGI. The CDR3 has 16 amino acids. Trimming took 0 bases from V and 6 from J, leaving 12 bases between them. CDR3 in amino acids: CASSYSYAEPNSPLHF. The CDR3 bases are TGTGCCAGCAGTTACTCCTATGCGGAGCCTAATTCACCCCTCCACTTT.

The chain uses TRBV19 and TRBJ1-6; unclear D gene. Trimming removed 3 bases from V and 7 bases from J, with 10 bases in between. This CDR3 is built from 14 residues. Germline CDR1 and CDR2: LNHDA and SQIVND (reference sequence). The CDR3: CASSILTENSPLHF. CDR3 bases: TGTGCCAGTAGTATTTTGACGGAGAATTCACCCCTCCACTTT.

Notes on this clone: The sample holds other DNA sequences that translate to the same CDR3. The J gene is TRBJ1-2, the V gene TRBV7-8; D gene uncertain. CDR3 length: 14 residues. With 0 bases removed from V and 0 bases from J, the gap between germline ends came to 5 bases. CDR1 and CDR2 (germline): SGHVS, FQNEAQ. The CDR3, as DNA: TGTGCCAGCAGCTTAGCCGGGTCTAACTATGGCTACACCTTC. Its translation is CASSLAGSNYGYTF.

The chain has TRBV7-9 and TRBJ1-2; 8 bases are shared with TRBD1. Trimming at V came to 5 bases and at J to 2 bases, leaving 19 bases not matched to a gene. Looked up from germline, CDR1 is SEHNR and CDR2 is FQNEAQ (reference sequence). The CDR3 sequence is 19 residues long. CDR3 residues: CASSGPPGTGKYRNYGYTF. The DNA of the CDR3 is TGTGCCAGCAGCGGGCCGCCCGGGACAGGAAAGTACAGGAACTATGGCTACACCTTC.

The V gene is TRBV2, the J gene TRBJ2-7; the match to TRBD2 covers 10 bases. The V segment lost 4 bases and the J segment 0 bases; nucleotides outside the gene matches: 9. Per the germline V gene, CDR1 is SNHLY and CDR2 is FYNNEI. The CDR3 consists of 17 residues. The DNA for the CDR3 is TGTGCCAGCAGTGCCCTAGCGGGGGTGTTGAGCTCCTACGAGCAGTACTTC. As protein: CASSALAGVLSSYEQYF.

The V gene is TRBV13, the J gene TRBJ1-5; 9 nucleotides align to TRBD1. The length of the CDR3 is 14 residues. The ends lost 4 bases at V and 4 bases at J; junction bases unmatched: 2. Germline CDR1 and CDR2: PRHDT and FYEKMQ (reference sequence). In DNA, the CDR3 is TGTGCCAGCAGCTCCGACAGGGGGAATCAGCCCCAGCATTTT. Translated, it gives CASSSDRGNQPQHF.

The CDR3 here is CASSGGQMGEQYF. The DNA of the CDR3 is TGTGCCAGTAGTGGGGGACAGATGGGCGAGCAGTACTTC. The chain joins TRBV19 to TRBJ2-7; 7 bases line up with TRBD1. CDR1 is LNHDA and CDR2 is SQIVND in the germline V gene (reference sequence). V lost 5 bases to trimming and J lost 6 bases; unmatched junction nucleotides: 7. This CDR3 spans 13 amino acids.

V is TRBV19 and J is TRBJ1-3; possible D gene TRBD1, 6 bases. The V gene lost 3 bases and the J gene lost 7 bases, with 13 bases spanning the gap. This CDR3 has 14 amino acids. Germline CDR1 is LNHDA and CDR2 is SQIVND (reference sequence). The CDR3 region is CASSISPQGNTIYF. The CDR3 DNA reads as TGTGCCAGTAGTATTAGCCCTCAGGGGAACACCATATATTTT.

The rearrangement uses TRBV10-1 and TRBJ2-5; a possible D gene is TRBD1 (7 bases). The CDR3 has 16 amino acids. V gave up 0 bases and J gave up 1 base, with 12 bases separating them. Germline loops: CDR1 WNHNN, CDR2 SYGVQD (reference sequence). CDR3 residues: CASSESWQGGQETQYF. In nucleotides, the CDR3 is TGCGCCAGCAGTGAGTCGTGGCAGGGGGGCCAAGAGACCCAGTACTTC.

This clone was counted between two and nine times. The chain joins TRBV13 to TRBJ2-1, with TRBD2 identical over 11 bases. This CDR3 region has 18 residues. Per germline, CDR1 PRHDT and CDR2 FYEKMQ (reference sequence). Trimming at V came to 4 bases and at J to 0 bases, leaving 8 bases not matched to a gene. The CDR3 region has the DNA TGTGCCAGCAGCTGGGGACTAGCGGTGCAGAGCTCCTACAATGAGCAGTTCTTC. It specifies CASSWGLAVQSSYNEQFF.

This clone was counted ten times or more. The chain uses TRBV7-9 and TRBJ1-1; TRBD1 might be the D (6 bases). Looked up from germline, CDR1 is SEHNR and CDR2 is FQNEAQ (reference sequence). Trimming shortened V by 4 bases and J by 1 base, and 22 bases separated the two germline ends. The CDR3 sequence is 18 residues long. The CDR3, as DNA: TGTGCCAGCAGCTCCCCTTTGGGTGGGGGCGAACGGAACACTGAAGCTTTCTTT. As protein: CASSSPLGGGERNTEAFF. The full variable domain, with the rest looked up from reference TRBV7-9 and TRBJ1-1, is DTGVSQNPRHKITKRGQNVTFRCDPISEHNRLYWYRQTLGQGPEFLTYFQNEAQLEKSRLLSDRFSAERPKGSFSTLEIQRTEQGDSAMYLCASSSPLGGGERNTEAFFGQGTRLTVV.